The TCR beta chain described here comes from a study of TIL therapy for anti-PD-1-resistant metastatic lung cancer. The study, taken as a whole, reports: The cohort had more treatment-naive, never-smoker and oncogene-addicted patients than typical. After infusion, TIL clonotypes partly replaced peripheral T cells and declined over months.

Described time point: pre-treatment sample, taken before nivolumab and TIL therapy. Adults with stage 4 NSCLC were enrolled in a phase I trial. This clone was recorded a few times. Its target is not known. The immunoSEQ assay was v3. Each library reached some 2 million read pairs, or 5-6 million at deep level. The data were produced by immunoSEQ multiplex PCR, yet TCRdb's version contains in-frame clones alone and is incomplete. The sample holds roughly 20,000 clones, about 71% seen once. This clonotype originated in a person aged 25 to 85 with non-small cell lung cancer. The sample in question was blood, obtained at baseline.

The CDR3 spells CASSIGGSTYEQYF. For the CDR3, the DNA is TGTGCCAGTAGTATCGGGGGATCCACCTACGAGCAGTACTTC. The chain is built from TRBV19 and TRBJ2-7; maybe TRBD2 (6 bases). V was pared by 3 bases and J by 2 bases, with 11 bases between. CDR3 size: 14 residues. From germline, CDR1 is LNHDA and CDR2 SQIVND (reference sequence).